Reported below is one T cell receptor (beta chain). The sample belongs to a study of cytomegalovirus exposure and HLA in healthy donors. About the research overall: In an early release, HLA-typed donors contributed 77 million or so unique TCR sequences.

With 60 Vbeta and 13 Jbeta primers, the PCR was carried out. Here immunoSEQ multiplex PCR was the method, and the copy in TCRdb shows in-frame clones only, minus some. This repertoire shows about 82,000 clones, approximately 79% found once; its top ten account for 13%. The CDR3 is 17 residues long. Between the trimmed V and J ends, which lost 4 bases and 4 bases, there was a span of 22 bases. CDR1 SQVTM and CDR2 ANQGSEA come from the germline V gene. This receptor was taken from a human donor in good health. The rearrangement links TRBV29-1 to TRBJ2-2, with D tentatively TRBD2 (7 bases). The specimen was PBMCs. The CDR3 bases are TGCAGCGTTGGGGGGGCGTGGGGGGGCGCTGGCACCGGGGAGCTGTTTTTT. The encoded protein is CSVGGAWGGAGTGELFF.